The 27 T cell receptor beta chains reported below all come from one sample, sequenced in a study of cytotoxic CD8 clonotypes in ibrutinib-treated CLL. Some clones are missing from TCRdb's copy, which holds only in-frame ones; the method was immunoSEQ multiplex PCR. The sample has about 140,000 clones; approximately 80% are singletons. This sample comprised PBMCs, obtained after 12 months of ibrutinib treatment. These receptor sequences come from a human donor with chronic lymphocytic leukemia.

With respect to this clone: The junction shows a germline mismatch at one end, possibly a read error. At the DNA level, this CDR3 is encoded by other sequences in the same sample as well. This chain links TRBV12-5 with TRBJ2-1, with no clear D. Germline V gene lookup returns CDR1 LGHNT and CDR2 FRNRAP. The CDR3 contains 11 residues. Written as DNA, the CDR3 is TGTGCTAGTGGAACCTATAATGAGCAGTTCTTC. Translating gives CASGTYNEQFF.

Comments on this clone: This sequence may be a read error, since a much larger clone differs from it by one base. V usage is TRBV7-2 and J usage is TRBJ2-7; TRBD1 might be the D (6 bases). In germline, CDR1 is SGHTA, CDR2 FQGNSA. The CDR3 consists of 11 residues. The V end was cut by 4 bases, the J end by 6 bases, with 7 bases between. CDR3 nucleotide sequence: TGTGCCAGCAGCTCCAGGGGCGAGCAGTACTTC. This sequence encodes CASSSRGEQYF. Using reference TRBV7-2 and TRBJ2-7 for the parts outside the CDR3, the full variable domain is GAGVSQSPSNKVTEKGKDVELRCDPISGHTALYWYRQSLGQGLEFLIYFQGNSAPDKSGLPSDRFSAERTGGSVSTLTIQRTQQEDSAVYLCASSSRGEQYFGPGTRLTVT.

The CDR3 nucleotides are TGTGCCATCAGTGAGTTCGACAGGGGGTCTGGAAACACCATATATTTT. Translation: CAISEFDRGSGNTIYF. The chain links TRBV10-3 to TRBJ1-3, with 9 bases fitting TRBD1. Germline CDR1 reads ENHRY; CDR2 reads SYGVKD. The CDR3 consists of 16 residues. The J segment lost 1 base and the V segment lost 1 base, leaving 2 bases of the junction unmatched.

This sequence joins TRBV7-2 and TRBJ2-5; weak D call: TRBD2 (6 bases). The CDR3 is 14 amino acids. CDR1 is SGHTA and CDR2 is FQGNSA in the germline V gene. Trimming stripped 1 base from V and 5 bases from J, with 11 bases between. The CDR3 DNA follows: TGTGCCAGCAGCTTAGTATCTGGGGGGGAGACCCAGTACTTC. This encodes CASSLVSGGETQYF.

The chain combines TRBV28 with TRBJ2-5; D ambiguous. Looked up from germline, CDR1 is MDHEN and CDR2 is SYDVKM. The CDR3 sequence is 14 residues long. With 1 base removed from V and 7 bases from J, the gap between germline ends came to 13 bases. The CDR3 sequence: CASSLSAGIGTQYF. DNA for the CDR3: TGTGCCAGCAGTTTATCGGCAGGTATAGGGACCCAGTACTTC.

As DNA, the CDR3 is TGCGCCAGCAGCTTGGCCGGGCAGGTCTACAATGAGCAGTTCTTC. Translated, it gives CASSLAGQVYNEQFF. The chain joins TRBV5-1 to TRBJ2-1; D not resolved. The V end was cut by 0 bases, the J end by 3 bases, with 10 bases between. CDR3 size: 15 residues. Germline V gene lookup returns CDR1 SGHRS and CDR2 YFSETQ.

The CDR3 bases are TGTGCCAGCAGGGACAGGATTTTGGGGAATCCCTACGAGCAGTACTTC. This sequence encodes CASRDRILGNPYEQYF. This chain links TRBV28 with TRBJ2-7, with 7 bases identical to TRBD1. The junction had 13 bases not matched to a gene; V was cut back by 6 bases and J by 2 bases. CDR1 and CDR2 from the germline V gene are MDHEN and SYDVKM. This CDR3 is built from 16 residues.

V is TRBV15 and J is TRBJ2-1, with D possibly being TRBD1 or TRBD2 (5 bases each). The CDR3 spans 12 residues. The V gene lost 3 bases and the J gene lost 8 bases, with 8 bases spanning the gap. Germline-derived CDR1 and CDR2 are LNHNV and YYDKDF (reference sequence). The CDR3 region is CATSRMGDEQFF. The CDR3 bases are TGTGCCACCAGCAGGATGGGGGATGAGCAGTTCTTC.

This clone was observed once. The chain couples TRBV28 to TRBJ2-5; TRBD2 agrees at 12 bases. Germline CDR1 and CDR2: MDHEN and SYDVKM. V trimming: 8 bases; J trimming: 2 bases; junction bases outside the gene matches: 12. The CDR3 contains 17 residues. CDR3 region: CASLPPGLAGKQETQYF. The CDR3, as DNA: TGTGCCAGCCTACCGCCGGGACTAGCGGGCAAACAAGAGACCCAGTACTTC.

This clone was seen more than once but under ten times. The CDR3 DNA follows: TGTGCCAGCAGTGCGGGAGGCCTTAATTCACCCCTCCACTTT. Its translation: CASSAGGLNSPLHF. The chain combines TRBV2 with TRBJ1-6, with D uncertain. CDR3 length equals 14 residues. Germline V CDR1 and CDR2: SNHLY, FYNNEI. Trimming took off 4 bases at V and 6 bases at J, with 10 bases between the two ends.

This clone was detected only once. DNA of the CDR3: TGTGCCAGCAGTTTAGGCTGGGACACCGGGGAGCTGTTTTTT. It specifies CASSLGWDTGELFF. V and J are TRBV27 and TRBJ2-2; no reliable D call. The germline V gene encodes CDR1 MNHEY and CDR2 SMNVEV (reference sequence). The germline V and J ends were trimmed by 2 bases and 3 bases, with 7 bases remaining between them. This CDR3 has 14 amino acids.

V usage is TRBV7-8 and J usage is TRBJ2-7, with D perhaps assigned TRBD1 or TRBD2 (5 bases each). Looked up from germline, CDR1 is SGHVS and CDR2 is FQNEAQ. Trimming took 5 bases from V and 0 from J, leaving 14 bases between them. CDR3 size: 15 residues. The CDR3 DNA reads TGTGCCAGCAGCGTCCGGGACCTCAGCTCCTACGAGCAGTACTTC. Translated: CASSVRDLSSYEQYF.

This chain uses TRBV20-1 with TRBJ2-7; D perhaps matches TRBD1 (6 bases). V lost 8 bases and J lost 2, with 10 bases in between. Germline V gene lookup returns CDR1 DFQATT and CDR2 SNEGSKA (reference sequence). This CDR3 spans 11 amino acids. Here the CDR3 reads CSLRGPYEQYF. CDR3 DNA sequence: TGCAGTCTCAGGGGTCCCTACGAGCAGTACTTC.

The chain recombines TRBV30 with TRBJ1-2; 8 bases are shared with TRBD1. Trimming removed 0 bases from V and 4 bases from J; junction bases left unmatched: 7. Germline V gives CDR1 GTSNPN, CDR2 SVGIG (reference sequence). The CDR3 length is 15 residues. The CDR3 protein is CAWSVRVTGVYGYTF. CDR3 sequence (DNA): TGTGCCTGGAGTGTAAGGGTGACAGGGGTCTATGGCTACACCTTC.

The chain uses TRBV18 and TRBJ2-1; D is uncertain. This CDR3 comprises 11 residues. V shed 3 bases and J shed 7 bases, with 4 bases lying between them. The germline V gene encodes CDR1 KGHSH and CDR2 LQKENI. The CDR3 protein is CASSPANEQFF. The CDR3 DNA sequence: TGTGCCAGCTCACCTGCAAATGAGCAGTTCTTC.

This clone was seen only once. The chain has TRBV5-6 and TRBJ2-5; 7 nucleotides match TRBD2. V lost 0 bases and J lost 3; bases outside the gene matches: 8. From germline, CDR1 is SGHDT and CDR2 YYEEEE. The CDR3 length is 16 residues. CDR3 sequence: CASSLGPGGIEETQYF. CDR3 sequence (DNA): TGTGCCAGCAGCTTGGGGCCCGGGGGGATCGAAGAGACCCAGTACTTC.

The CDR3 DNA is TGTGCCAGCAGTTCCCAGGGGGTGAACACCGGGGAGCTGTTTTTT. Residues: CASSSQGVNTGELFF. The V and J genes are TRBV28 and TRBJ2-2, with 7 bases that match TRBD1. The trim removed 4 bases at V and 1 base at J, leaving 3 bases unmatched. Looked up from germline, CDR1 is MDHEN and CDR2 is SYDVKM. This CDR3 has 15 residues.

V usage is TRBV13 and J usage is TRBJ2-1; TRBD2 is a possible D gene (6 bases). This CDR3 has 17 amino acids. Trimming took 5 bases from V and 0 from J, leaving 17 bases between them. Germline V lookup: CDR1 PRHDT, CDR2 FYEKMQ (reference sequence). CDR3 bases: TGTGCCAGCAGCCAACAGCCGGGACTTGGCTCCTACAATGAGCAGTTCTTC. Translation: CASSQQPGLGSYNEQFF.

This clone appeared once. The genes are TRBV27 and TRBJ1-1; 8 bases align to TRBD1. Germline CDR1 reads MNHEY; CDR2 reads SMNVEV (reference sequence). The J segment lost 2 bases and the V segment lost 4 bases, leaving 6 bases of the junction unmatched. The CDR3 runs to 15 residues. The CDR3 spells CASSSGGAGNTEAFF. The CDR3 region has the DNA TGTGCCAGCAGTTCAGGGGGCGCGGGAAACACTGAAGCTTTCTTT.

The chain couples TRBV6-5 to TRBJ2-1; the D is unclear. CDR1 MNHEY and CDR2 SVGAGI come from the germline V gene. Trimming took off 8 bases at V and 5 bases at J, with 10 bases between the two ends. The CDR3 extends over 12 amino acids. The CDR3 here is CASGVRNNEQFF. The CDR3 coding sequence is TGTGCCAGCGGTGTTCGGAACAATGAGCAGTTCTTC.

The chain is built from TRBV11-2 and TRBJ2-1; tentatively, D is TRBD2 (5 bases). Trimming pared 3 bases from V and 7 bases from J, leaving 7 bases between. This CDR3 spans 12 amino acids. In germline, CDR1 is SGHAT, CDR2 FQNNGV. The DNA of the CDR3 is TGTGCCAGCAGCTTCTCGGGGAATGAGCAGTTCTTC. It yields the protein CASSFSGNEQFF.

This chain connects TRBV6-5 to TRBJ1-1; maybe TRBD1 (5 bases). Between the trimmed V and J ends, which lost 5 bases and 4 bases, there was a span of 11 bases. CDR3 length: 13 amino acids. In germline, CDR1 is MNHEY, CDR2 SVGAGI. The DNA for the CDR3 is TGTGCCAGCAGTGACTTGGGGGGCACTGAAGCTTTCTTT. Residues: CASSDLGGTEAFF.

J is TRBJ1-1 and V is TRBV27; D perhaps matches TRBD1 (6 bases). The V gene's germline CDR1 is MNHEY and CDR2 SMNVEV (reference sequence). V gave up 5 bases and J gave up 6 bases, with 19 bases separating them. CDR3 length: 15 amino acids. The CDR3 bases are TGTGCCAGCAGTACCTGGATTGGGGCAGGGGCTGAAGCTTTCTTT. Its translation: CASSTWIGAGAEAFF.

V and J are TRBV7-2 and TRBJ1-2, with D possibly TRBD1 on 6 matching bases. Germline CDR1 and CDR2: SGHTA and FQGNSA. The CDR3 extends over 18 amino acids. The V end was cut by 1 base, the J end by 1 base, with 19 bases between. The CDR3, as DNA: TGTGCCAGCAGCTTAGTTTTGGGGGCTGGGGACCGTAACTATGGCTACACCTTC. Encoded protein: CASSLVLGAGDRNYGYTF.

This chain connects TRBV7-2 to TRBJ1-2; no clear D. V gave up 5 bases and J gave up 4 bases, with 14 bases separating them. Germline CDR1 SGHTA, CDR2 FQGNSA. This CDR3 region has 14 residues. CDR3 residues: CASSPGQHTYGYTF. The DNA for the CDR3 is TGTGCCAGCAGCCCCGGCCAGCACACCTATGGCTACACCTTC.

The chain has TRBV28 and TRBJ1-2; D unresolved. The CDR3 is 11 residues long. In germline, CDR1 is MDHEN, CDR2 SYDVKM. The V and J ends lost 6 bases and 7 bases respectively, with 9 bases between them. The CDR3 loop is CASRRAGGYTF. The CDR3 region has the DNA TGTGCCAGCAGAAGAGCCGGTGGCTACACCTTC.

The rearrangement links TRBV18 to TRBJ1-2; 8 bases match TRBD1. The CDR3 has 13 residues. From germline, CDR1 is KGHSH and CDR2 LQKENI. The J segment lost 6 bases and the V segment lost 6 bases, leaving 6 bases of the junction unmatched. CDR3 coding DNA: TGTGCCAGCTCCCACGGACAGGGTGATGGCTACACCTTC. Protein sequence: CASSHGQGDGYTF.